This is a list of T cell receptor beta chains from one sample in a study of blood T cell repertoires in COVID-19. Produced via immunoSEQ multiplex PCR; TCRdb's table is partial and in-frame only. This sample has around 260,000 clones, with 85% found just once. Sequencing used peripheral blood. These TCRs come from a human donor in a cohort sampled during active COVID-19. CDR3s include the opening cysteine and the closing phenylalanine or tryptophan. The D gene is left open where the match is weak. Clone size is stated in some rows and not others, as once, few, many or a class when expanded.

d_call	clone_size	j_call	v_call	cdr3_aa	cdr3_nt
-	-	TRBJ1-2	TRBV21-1	CASCPGGDCVYGYTF	TGTGCCAGCTGCCCAGGGGGCGATTGTGTCTATGGCTACACCTTC
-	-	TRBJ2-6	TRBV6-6	CASTDSSSSGANVLTF	TGTGCCAGCACGGACAGTTCTAGCTCTGGGGCCAACGTCCTGACTTTC
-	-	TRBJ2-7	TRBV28	CALSQGNGYEQYF	TGTGCCCTATCGCAGGGGAACGGCTACGAGCAGTACTTC
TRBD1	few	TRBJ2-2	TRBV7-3	CASSFSTGGTGELFF	TGTGCCAGCAGCTTCTCGACAGGGGGGACCGGGGAGCTGTTTTTT
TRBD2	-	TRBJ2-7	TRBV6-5	CATRGGRQNYEQYF	TGTGCCACCCGAGGCGGGAGGCAAAACTACGAGCAGTACTTC
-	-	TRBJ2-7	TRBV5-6	CASSSQVSEQYF	TGTGCCAGCAGCTCCCAGGTTTCCGAGCAGTACTTC
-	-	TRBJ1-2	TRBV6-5	CASSYDGGYGYTF	TGTGCCAGCAGTTACGACGGGGGCTATGGCTACACCTTC
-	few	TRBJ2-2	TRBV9	CASSVGVSASGELFF	TGTGCCAGCAGCGTAGGGGTTTCCGCTAGCGGGGAGCTGTTTTTT
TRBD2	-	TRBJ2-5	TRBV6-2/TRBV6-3	CASSYGTKETQYF	TGTGCCAGCAGTTATGGGACTAAAGAGACCCAGTACTTC
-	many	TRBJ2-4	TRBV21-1	CASSKQVHFSKNIQYF	TGTGCCAGCAGCAAACAGGTCCATTTCTCCAAAAACATTCAGTACTTC
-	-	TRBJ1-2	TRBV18	CASSLAGGQVSYGYTF	TGTGCCAGCTCGCTAGCCGGGGGGCAGGTGAGCTATGGCTACACCTTC
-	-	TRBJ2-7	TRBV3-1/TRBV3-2	CASSQSGFYEQYF	TGTGCCAGCAGCCAAAGCGGGTTCTACGAGCAGTACTTC
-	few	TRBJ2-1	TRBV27	CASSLSIDAGPNEQFF	TGTGCCAGCAGTTTATCGATTGACGCGGGACCCAATGAGCAGTTCTTC
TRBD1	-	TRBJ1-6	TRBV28	CASRDRLTSYNSPLHF	TGTGCCAGCAGGGACAGGCTTACCTCCTATAATTCACCCCTCCACTTT
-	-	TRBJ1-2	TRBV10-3	CAISESGRGILNYGYTF	TGTGCCATCAGTGAGTCGGGGAGGGGTATTCTCAACTATGGCTACACCTTC
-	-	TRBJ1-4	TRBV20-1	CSASFGFLTNEKLFF	TGCAGTGCTAGTTTCGGGTTTTTAACTAATGAAAAACTGTTTTTT
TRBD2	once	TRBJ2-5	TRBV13	CASSSPGGPETQYF	TGTGCCAGCAGCTCTCCGGGGGGTCCAGAGACCCAGTACTTC
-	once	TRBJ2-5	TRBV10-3	CAISSVAPQGETQYF	TGTGCCATCAGTTCCGTAGCACCACAAGGAGAGACCCAGTACTTC
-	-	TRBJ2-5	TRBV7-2	CASSLGTAETQYF	TGTGCCAGCAGCTTAGGGACAGCCGAGACCCAGTACTTC
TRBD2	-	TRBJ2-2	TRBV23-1	CASSQCTSGPNTGELFF	TGCGCCAGCAGTCAATGTACTAGCGGGCCGAACACCGGGGAGCTGTTTTTT
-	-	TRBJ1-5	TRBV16	CASSQRGRGNSNQPQHF	TGTGCCAGCAGCCAACGGGGTCGGGGGAATAGCAATCAGCCCCAGCATTTT
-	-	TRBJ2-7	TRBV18	CASSPAQGYEQYF	TGTGCCAGCTCACCAGCTCAGGGATACGAGCAGTACTTC
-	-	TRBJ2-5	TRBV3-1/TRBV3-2	CASSQDRRGGQYF	TGTGCCAGCAGCCAAGACCGGAGGGGGGGCCAGTACTTC
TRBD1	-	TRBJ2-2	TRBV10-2	CASRELQGTGELFF	TGCGCCAGCAGGGAATTACAGGGGACCGGGGAGCTGTTTTTT
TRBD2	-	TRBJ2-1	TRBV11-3	CASSREDSYNEQFF	TGTGCCAGCAGCCGGGAGGATTCATACAATGAGCAGTTCTTC
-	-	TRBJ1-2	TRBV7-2	CASSQPGGFGGYTF	TGTGCCAGCAGTCAACCCGGGGGGTTTGGTGGCTACACCTTC
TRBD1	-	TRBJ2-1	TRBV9	CASSVGGTGVDEQFF	TGTGCCAGCAGCGTAGGAGGGACAGGGGTCGATGAGCAGTTCTTC
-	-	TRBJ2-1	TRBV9	CASSLIGVLNEQFF	TGTGCCAGCAGCCTTATCGGGGTATTGAATGAGCAGTTCTTC
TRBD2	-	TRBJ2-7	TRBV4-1	CASSHGPGTRGIEQYF	TGCGCCAGCAGCCATGGACCCGGGACTAGAGGCATCGAGCAGTACTTC
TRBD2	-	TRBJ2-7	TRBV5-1	CASSLGASGSYEQYF	TGCGCCAGCAGCTTGGGTGCTAGCGGATCCTACGAGCAGTACTTC